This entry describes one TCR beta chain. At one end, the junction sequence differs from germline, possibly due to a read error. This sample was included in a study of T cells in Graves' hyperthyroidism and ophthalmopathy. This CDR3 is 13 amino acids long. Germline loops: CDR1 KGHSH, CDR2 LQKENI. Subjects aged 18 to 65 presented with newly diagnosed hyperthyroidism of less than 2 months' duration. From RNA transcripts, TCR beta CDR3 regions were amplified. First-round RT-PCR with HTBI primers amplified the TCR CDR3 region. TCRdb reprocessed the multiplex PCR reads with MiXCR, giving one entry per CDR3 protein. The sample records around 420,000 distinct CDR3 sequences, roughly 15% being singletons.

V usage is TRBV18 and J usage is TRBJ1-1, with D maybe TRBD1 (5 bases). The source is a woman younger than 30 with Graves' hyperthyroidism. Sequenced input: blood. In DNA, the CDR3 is TGTGTCAGCTCACCATTGGGGGTTTATGAAGCTTTCTTT. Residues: CVSSPLGVYEAFF.